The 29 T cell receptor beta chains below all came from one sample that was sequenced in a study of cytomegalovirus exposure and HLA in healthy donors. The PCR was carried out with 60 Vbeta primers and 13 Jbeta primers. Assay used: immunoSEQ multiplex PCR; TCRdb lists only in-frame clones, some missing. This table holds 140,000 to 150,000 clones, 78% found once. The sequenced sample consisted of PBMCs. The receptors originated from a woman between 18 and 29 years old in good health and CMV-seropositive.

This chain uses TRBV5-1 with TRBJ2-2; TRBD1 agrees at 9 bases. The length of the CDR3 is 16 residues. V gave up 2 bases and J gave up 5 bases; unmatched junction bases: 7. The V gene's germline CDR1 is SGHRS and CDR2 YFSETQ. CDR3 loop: CASSFPGQGVTGELFF. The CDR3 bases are TGCGCCAGCAGCTTCCCGGGACAGGGAGTGACCGGGGAGCTGTTTTTT. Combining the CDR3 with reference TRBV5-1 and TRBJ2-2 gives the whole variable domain KAGVTQTPRYLIKTRGQQVTLSCSPISGHRSVSWYQQTPGQGLQFLFEYFSETQRNKGNFPGRFSGRQFSNSRSEMNVSTLELGDSALYLCASSFPGQGVTGELFFGEGSRLTVL.

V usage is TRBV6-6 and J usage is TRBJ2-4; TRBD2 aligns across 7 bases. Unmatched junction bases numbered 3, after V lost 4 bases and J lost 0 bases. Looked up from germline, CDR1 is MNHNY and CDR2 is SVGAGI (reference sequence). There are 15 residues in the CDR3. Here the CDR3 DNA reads TGTGCCAGCAGTTCGGCGGGAGAAGCCAAAAACATTCAGTACTTC. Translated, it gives CASSSAGEAKNIQYF.

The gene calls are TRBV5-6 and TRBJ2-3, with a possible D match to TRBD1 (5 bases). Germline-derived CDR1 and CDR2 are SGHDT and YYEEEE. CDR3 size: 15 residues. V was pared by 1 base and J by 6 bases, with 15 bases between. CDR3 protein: CASSLSGLPSDTQYF. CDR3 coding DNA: TGTGCCAGCAGCTTGTCAGGGCTCCCGTCCGATACGCAGTATTTT.

Here the CDR3 reads CASSGGLWENNEQFF. The CDR3 DNA reads TGCGCCAGCAGCGGGGGACTTTGGGAAAACAATGAGCAGTTCTTC. The chain uses TRBV5-1 and TRBJ2-1; D possibly corresponds to TRBD2 (6 bases). The germline V and J ends were trimmed by 4 bases and 5 bases, with 16 bases remaining between them. CDR1 and CDR2 (germline): SGHRS, YFSETQ. The CDR3 is 15 amino acids.

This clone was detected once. The CDR3 sequence is CASSVEDRPTDTQYF. CDR3 bases: TGTGCCAGCAGCGTAGAGGACAGACCCACAGATACGCAGTATTTT. The chain employs TRBV9 and TRBJ2-3, with D maybe TRBD1 (6 bases). The CDR3 sequence is 15 residues long. CDR1 SGDLS and CDR2 YYNGEE come from the germline V gene. V was clipped by 0 bases and J by 2 bases, with 10 bases between them.

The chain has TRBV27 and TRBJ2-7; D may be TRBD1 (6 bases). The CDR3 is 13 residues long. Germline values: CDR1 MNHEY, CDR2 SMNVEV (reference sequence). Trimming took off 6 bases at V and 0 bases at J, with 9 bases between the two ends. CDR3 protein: CASRDSSSYEQYF. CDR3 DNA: TGTGCCAGCAGGGACAGTAGCTCCTACGAGCAGTACTTC.

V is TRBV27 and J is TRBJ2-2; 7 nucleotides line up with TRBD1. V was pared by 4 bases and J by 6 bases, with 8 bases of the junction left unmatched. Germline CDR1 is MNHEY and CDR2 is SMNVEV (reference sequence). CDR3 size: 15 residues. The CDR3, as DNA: TGTGCCAGCAGTTCTAAGACAGGGATAGCCGGGGAGCTGTTTTTT. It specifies CASSSKTGIAGELFF.

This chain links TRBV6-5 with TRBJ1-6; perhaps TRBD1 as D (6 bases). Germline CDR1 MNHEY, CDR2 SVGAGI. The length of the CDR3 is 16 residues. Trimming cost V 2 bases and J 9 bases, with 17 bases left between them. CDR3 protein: CASSYTGLAPSSPLHF. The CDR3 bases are TGTGCCAGCAGTTACACAGGGCTGGCGCCGAGTTCACCCCTCCACTTT.

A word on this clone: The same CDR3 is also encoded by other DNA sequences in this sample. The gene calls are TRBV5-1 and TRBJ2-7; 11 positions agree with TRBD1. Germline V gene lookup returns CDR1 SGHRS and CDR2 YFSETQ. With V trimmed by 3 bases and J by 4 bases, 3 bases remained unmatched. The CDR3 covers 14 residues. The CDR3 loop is CASSSGTGGYEQYF. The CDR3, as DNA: TGCGCCAGCAGCTCCGGGACAGGGGGATACGAGCAGTACTTC. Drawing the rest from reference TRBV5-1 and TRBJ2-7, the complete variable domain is KAGVTQTPRYLIKTRGQQVTLSCSPISGHRSVSWYQQTPGQGLQFLFEYFSETQRNKGNFPGRFSGRQFSNSRSEMNVSTLELGDSALYLCASSSGTGGYEQYFGPGTRLTVT.

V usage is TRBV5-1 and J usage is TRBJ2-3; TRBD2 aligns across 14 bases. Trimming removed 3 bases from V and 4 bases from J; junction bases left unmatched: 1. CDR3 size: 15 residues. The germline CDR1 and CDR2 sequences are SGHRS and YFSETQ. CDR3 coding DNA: TGCGCCAGCAGCTCGACTAGCGGGGGGGCAGATACGCAGTATTTT. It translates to CASSSTSGGADTQYF.

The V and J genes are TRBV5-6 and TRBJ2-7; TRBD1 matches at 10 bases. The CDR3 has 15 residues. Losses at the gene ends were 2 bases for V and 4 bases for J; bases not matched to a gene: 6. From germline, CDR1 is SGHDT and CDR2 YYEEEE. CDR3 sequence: CASSFLGTGEYEQYF. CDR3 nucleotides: TGTGCCAGCAGCTTCCTAGGGACAGGGGAATACGAGCAGTACTTC.

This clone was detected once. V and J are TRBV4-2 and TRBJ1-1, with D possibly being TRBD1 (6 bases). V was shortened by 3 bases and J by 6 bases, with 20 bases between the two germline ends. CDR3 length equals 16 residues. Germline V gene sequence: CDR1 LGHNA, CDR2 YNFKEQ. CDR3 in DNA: TGTGCCAGCAGCCATGATGCCGGGGGGGCCGCCCCTGAAGCTTTCTTT. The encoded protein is CASSHDAGGAAPEAFF.

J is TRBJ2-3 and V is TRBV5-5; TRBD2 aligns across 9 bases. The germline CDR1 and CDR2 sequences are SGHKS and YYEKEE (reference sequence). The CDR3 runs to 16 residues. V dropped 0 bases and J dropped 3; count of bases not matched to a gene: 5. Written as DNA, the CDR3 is TGTGCCAGCAGCTTGGCCCTGGCGGGGGGGACAGATACGCAGTATTTT. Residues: CASSLALAGGTDTQYF.

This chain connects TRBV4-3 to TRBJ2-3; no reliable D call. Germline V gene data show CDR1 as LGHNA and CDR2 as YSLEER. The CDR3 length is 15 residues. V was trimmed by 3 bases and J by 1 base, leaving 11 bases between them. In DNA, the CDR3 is TGCGCCAGCAGCCATTCTATTATTGGCACAGATACGCAGTATTTT. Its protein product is CASSHSIIGTDTQYF.

CDR3 in amino acids: CASSLGQGAYTQYF. DNA for the CDR3: TGCGCCAGCAGCTTAGGGCAGGGGGCATATACGCAGTATTTT. The J gene is TRBJ2-3, the V gene TRBV5-1; 8 bases line up with TRBD1. CDR1 is SGHRS and CDR2 is YFSETQ in the germline V gene. V shed 2 bases, J shed 7 bases, and the junction held 6 bases outside the gene matches. The CDR3 is 14 residues long.

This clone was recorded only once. CDR3 protein: CASSSVSNYGYTF. The DNA of the CDR3 is TGTGCCAGCAGCTCCGTAAGCAACTATGGCTACACCTTC. V usage is TRBV27 and J usage is TRBJ1-2, with no clear D. CDR3 size: 13 residues. The ends were cut back, 6 bases at V and 2 bases at J, with 10 bases in the middle. Germline V gene sequence: CDR1 MNHEY, CDR2 SMNVEV (reference sequence).

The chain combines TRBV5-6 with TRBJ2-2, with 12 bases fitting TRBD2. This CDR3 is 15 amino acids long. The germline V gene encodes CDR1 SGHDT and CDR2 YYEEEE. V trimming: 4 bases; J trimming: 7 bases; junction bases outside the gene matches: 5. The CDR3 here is CASSAKTSGSGELFF. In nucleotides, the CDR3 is TGTGCCAGCAGCGCCAAGACTAGCGGGAGCGGGGAGCTGTTTTTT.

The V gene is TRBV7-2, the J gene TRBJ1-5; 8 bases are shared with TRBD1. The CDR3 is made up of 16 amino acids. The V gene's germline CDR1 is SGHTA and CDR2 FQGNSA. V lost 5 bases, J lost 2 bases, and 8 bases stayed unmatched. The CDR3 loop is CASSPQGGIGNQPQHF. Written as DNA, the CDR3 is TGTGCCAGCAGCCCACAGGGGGGTATTGGCAATCAGCCCCAGCATTTT. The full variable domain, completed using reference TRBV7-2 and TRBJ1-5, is GAGVSQSPSNKVTEKGKDVELRCDPISGHTALYWYRQSLGQGLEFLIYFQGNSAPDKSGLPSDRFSAERTGGSVSTLTIQRTQQEDSAVYLCASSPQGGIGNQPQHFGDGTRLSIL.

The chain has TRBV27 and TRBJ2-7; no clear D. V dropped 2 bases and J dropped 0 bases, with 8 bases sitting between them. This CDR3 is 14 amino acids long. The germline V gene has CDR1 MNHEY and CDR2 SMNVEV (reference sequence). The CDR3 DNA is TGTGCCAGCAGTTTAAGTGCCGGCTCCTACGAGCAGTACTTC. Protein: CASSLSAGSYEQYF.

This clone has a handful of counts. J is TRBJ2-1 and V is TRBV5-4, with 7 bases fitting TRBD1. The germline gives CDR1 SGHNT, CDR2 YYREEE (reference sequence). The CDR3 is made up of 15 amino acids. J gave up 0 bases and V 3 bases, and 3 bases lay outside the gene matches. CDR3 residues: CASSYDRVSYNEQFF. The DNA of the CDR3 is TGTGCCAGCAGCTACGACAGGGTCTCCTACAATGAGCAGTTCTTC.

Here the CDR3 reads CASSTGTDPYEQYF. DNA of the CDR3: TGTGCCAGTAGTACCGGGACAGACCCGTACGAGCAGTACTTC. The chain joins TRBV19 to TRBJ2-7, with 7 bases matching TRBD1. The J segment lost 4 bases and the V segment lost 4 bases, leaving 7 bases of the junction unmatched. The CDR3 loop spans 14 amino acids. The germline V gene encodes CDR1 LNHDA and CDR2 SQIVND (reference sequence).

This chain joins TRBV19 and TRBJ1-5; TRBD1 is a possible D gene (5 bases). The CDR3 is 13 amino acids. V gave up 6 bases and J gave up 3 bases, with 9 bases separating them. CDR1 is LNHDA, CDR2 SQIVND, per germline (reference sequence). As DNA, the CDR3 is TGTGCCAGTAGCCAGGGTCCCAATCAGCCCCAGCATTTT. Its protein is CASSQGPNQPQHF.

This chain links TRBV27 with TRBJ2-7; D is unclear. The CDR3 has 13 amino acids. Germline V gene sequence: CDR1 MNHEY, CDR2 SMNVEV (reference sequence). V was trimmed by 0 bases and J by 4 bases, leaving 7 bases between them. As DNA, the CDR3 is TGTGCCAGCAGTTTATCGAGGTCTTACGAGCAGTACTTC. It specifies CASSLSRSYEQYF.

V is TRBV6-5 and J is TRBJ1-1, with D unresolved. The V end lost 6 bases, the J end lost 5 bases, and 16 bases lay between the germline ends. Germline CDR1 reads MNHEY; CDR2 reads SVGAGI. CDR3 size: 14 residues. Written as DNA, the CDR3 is TGTGCCAGCAGGGCAGGACGAACGGGGACTGAAGCTTTCTTT. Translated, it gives CASRAGRTGTEAFF.

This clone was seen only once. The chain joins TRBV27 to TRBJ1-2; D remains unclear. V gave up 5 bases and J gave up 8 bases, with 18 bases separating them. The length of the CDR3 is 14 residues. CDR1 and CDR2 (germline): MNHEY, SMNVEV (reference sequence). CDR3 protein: CASSPAGRLKGYTF. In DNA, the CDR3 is TGTGCCAGCAGTCCAGCGGGCCGTCTAAAGGGCTACACCTTC.

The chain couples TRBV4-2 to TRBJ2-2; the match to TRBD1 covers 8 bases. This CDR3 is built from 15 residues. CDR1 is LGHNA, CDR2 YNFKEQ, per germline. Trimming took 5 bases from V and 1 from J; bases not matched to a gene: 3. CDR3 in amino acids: CASSDGTGNTGELFF. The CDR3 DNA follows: TGTGCCAGCAGCGACGGGACAGGGAACACCGGGGAGCTGTTTTTT.

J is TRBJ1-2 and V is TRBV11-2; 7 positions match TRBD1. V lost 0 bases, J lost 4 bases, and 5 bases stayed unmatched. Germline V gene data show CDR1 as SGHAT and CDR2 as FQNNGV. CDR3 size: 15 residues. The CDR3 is CASSLDRGQSYGYTF. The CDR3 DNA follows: TGTGCCAGCAGCTTAGATCGGGGACAGAGCTATGGCTACACCTTC.

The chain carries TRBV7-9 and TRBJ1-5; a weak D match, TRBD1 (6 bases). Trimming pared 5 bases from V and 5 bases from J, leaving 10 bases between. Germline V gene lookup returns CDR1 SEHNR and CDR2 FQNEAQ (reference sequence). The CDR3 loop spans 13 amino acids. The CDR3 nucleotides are TGTGCCAGCAGCATGACAGGAGATCAGCCCCAGCATTTT. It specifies CASSMTGDQPQHF.

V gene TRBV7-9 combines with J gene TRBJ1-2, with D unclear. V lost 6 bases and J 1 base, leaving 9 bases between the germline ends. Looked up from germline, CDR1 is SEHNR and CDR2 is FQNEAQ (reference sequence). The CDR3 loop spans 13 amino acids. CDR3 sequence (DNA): TGTGCCAGCAGTCTTGAGTTTAACTATGGCTACACCTTC. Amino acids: CASSLEFNYGYTF.